This T cell receptor beta chain is drawn from a study of cytomegalovirus exposure and HLA in healthy donors. General study points: It was found in a later analysis that first-cohort TCR clusters tended to co-occur in the 100 to 150 validation repertoires. Diagnosis of cytomegalovirus status made by the classifier reportedly showed high specificity and sensitivity.

The method was immunoSEQ multiplex PCR; TCRdb's version includes in-frame clones alone and lacks a portion of them. The data contain 200,000 to 250,000 clones, roughly 88% of them singletons. As for this clone: What it recognizes is unknown.

The roughly 120-subject validation cohort, separate from the 666-subject first cohort, included the donors. The receptor was isolated from a woman under 30 in good health and CMV-seronegative. Specimen: PBMCs.

CDR3 amino acids: CASSHTLPRRDDFNEQFF. The DNA of the CDR3 is TGCGCCAGCAGCCATACCCTGCCCCGGCGGGACGACTTCAATGAGCAGTTCTTC. J is TRBJ2-1 and V is TRBV4-3; D may be TRBD2 (6 bases). The CDR3 totals 18 residues. Trimming removed 3 bases from V and 6 bases from J, with 24 bases in between. CDR1 and CDR2 (germline): LGHNA, YSLEER.